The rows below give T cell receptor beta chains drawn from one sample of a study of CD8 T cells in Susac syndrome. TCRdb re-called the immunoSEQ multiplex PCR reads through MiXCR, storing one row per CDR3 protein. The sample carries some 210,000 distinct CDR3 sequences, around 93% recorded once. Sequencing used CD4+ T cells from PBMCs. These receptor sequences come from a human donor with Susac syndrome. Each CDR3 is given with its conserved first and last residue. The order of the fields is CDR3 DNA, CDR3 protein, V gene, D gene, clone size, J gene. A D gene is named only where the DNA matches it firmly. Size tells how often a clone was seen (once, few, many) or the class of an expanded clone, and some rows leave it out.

DNA: TGTGCCAGCAGCTCGGTACAGGAACAAGAGACCCAGTACTTC; CDR3: CASSSVQEQETQYF; V: TRBV5-4; D: -; size: -; J: TRBJ2-5
DNA: TGTGCCAGCAGTCCCCCTCAAGGGACAGGGCTGCAAGAGACCCAGTACTTC; CDR3: CASSPPQGTGLQETQYF; V: TRBV28; D: TRBD1; size: -; J: TRBJ2-5
DNA: TGTGCCAGCAGCCAGGCCGATGGCGGGACGGTACAAGAGACCCAGTACTTC; CDR3: CASSQADGGTVQETQYF; V: TRBV7-6; D: -; size: -; J: TRBJ2-5
DNA: TGTGCCAGCAGTTTCAGACTAGCGGGGGGCGCCCTCTCCAATGAGCAGTTCTTC; CDR3: CASSFRLAGGALSNEQFF; V: TRBV12-3/TRBV12-4; D: TRBD2; size: -; J: TRBJ2-1
DNA: TGCAGTGCTAGGCGCCCTAGCGGGGCCTCCTACAATGAGCAGTTCTTC; CDR3: CSARRPSGASYNEQFF; V: TRBV20-1; D: TRBD2; size: -; J: TRBJ2-1
DNA: TGCAGTGCTAGTCTGTCGGACGCTGAAGGTTACACCTTC; CDR3: CSASLSDAEGYTF; V: TRBV20-1; D: -; size: once; J: TRBJ1-2
DNA: TGTGCTAGTGGTGATGGACAGGTATCTCCCAACGTCCTGACTTTC; CDR3: CASGDGQVSPNVLTF; V: TRBV12-5; D: TRBD1; size: -; J: TRBJ2-6
DNA: TGCAGCGTTGAAGATCTTCCCCAGGGCTATGGCTACACCTTC; CDR3: CSVEDLPQGYGYTF; V: TRBV29-1; D: -; size: -; J: TRBJ1-2
DNA: TGTGCCTGGAGTGTAACAGGAGGGATAATTGGCGGGGCTTTCTTT; CDR3: CAWSVTGGIIGGAFF; V: TRBV30; D: -; size: -; J: TRBJ1-1
DNA: TGTGCCAGCAGCCAAGCCCCCATCACTAGCGGGGGCACAGATACGCAGTATTTT; CDR3: CASSQAPITSGGTDTQYF; V: TRBV4-2; D: TRBD2; size: -; J: TRBJ2-3
DNA: TGTGCCAGCAGCCAAGGGACAGGCTATTCACCCCTCCACTTT; CDR3: CASSQGTGYSPLHF; V: TRBV3-1; D: TRBD1; size: -; J: TRBJ1-6
DNA: TGCGCCAGCAGCCAAGATGCTGTTGGGCTAGCGGGCAACAATGAGCAGTTCTTC; CDR3: CASSQDAVGLAGNNEQFF; V: TRBV4-1; D: TRBD2; size: -; J: TRBJ2-1
DNA: TGTGCCAGCACCCTTAATTCCCTGAACACTGAAGCTTTCTTT; CDR3: CASTLNSLNTEAFF; V: TRBV3-1; D: -; size: -; J: TRBJ1-1
DNA: TGTGCCAGCAGCCAAGAATCAGAAGCGGGGGAGAAAGAGACCCAGTACTTC; CDR3: CASSQESEAGEKETQYF; V: TRBV3-1; D: TRBD2; size: -; J: TRBJ2-5
DNA: TGTGCCAGCAGCACGCAGCAGGCTTATTCCTACGAGCAGTACTTC; CDR3: CASSTQQAYSYEQYF; V: TRBV6-2/TRBV6-3; D: -; size: -; J: TRBJ2-7
DNA: TGTGCCAGCACTCGGACAGGGACGGTAATAGCCCTCCACTTT; CDR3: CASTRTGTVIALHF; V: TRBV28; D: TRBD1; size: once; J: TRBJ1-6
DNA: TGCAGCGTTGGGACAGGGGGTCCCAACGTCCTGACTTTC; CDR3: CSVGTGGPNVLTF; V: TRBV29-1; D: TRBD1; size: -; J: TRBJ2-6
DNA: TGTGCCAGCAGGGGCTATGATAGCGGGGGCAATGAGCAGTTCTTC; CDR3: CASRGYDSGGNEQFF; V: TRBV2; D: TRBD2; size: -; J: TRBJ2-1
DNA: TGTGCCAGCAGCCCGATGGGGGCGGCTAATGAAAAACTGTTTTTT; CDR3: CASSPMGAANEKLFF; V: TRBV5-6; D: -; size: -; J: TRBJ1-4
DNA: TGTGCCAGCTCACCCCCGGGGGGAAATTCACCCCTCCACTTT; CDR3: CASSPPGGNSPLHF; V: TRBV18; D: -; size: -; J: TRBJ1-6
DNA: TGTGCCAGCAGTGAAATAGCGGGGGGCCAGGAGACCCAGTACTTC; CDR3: CASSEIAGGQETQYF; V: TRBV2; D: TRBD2; size: once; J: TRBJ2-5
DNA: TGCAGCGTTGACGGAGGGGATACGCAGTATTTT; CDR3: CSVDGGDTQYF; V: TRBV29-1; D: -; size: -; J: TRBJ2-3
DNA: TGTGCCACCAGCAGAGATGGGGCAGGGCGGTCTGGGGCCAACGTCCTGACTTTC; CDR3: CATSRDGAGRSGANVLTF; V: TRBV15; D: -; size: -; J: TRBJ2-6
DNA: TGTGCCAGCAGCTACCTAGGGGGTTACGGCACAGATACGCAGTATTTT; CDR3: CASSYLGGYGTDTQYF; V: TRBV7-9; D: -; size: -; J: TRBJ2-3